Below, 12 T cell receptor beta chains from the same sample are listed, as sequenced in a study of blood T cells in healthy people across ages. Alongside a J-beta primer mix, a sample-barcoded 5' primer served in a second PCR lasting roughly 6 to 12 cycles. TCRdb passed the 5' RACE reads through MiXCR, listing each CDR3 protein once. The sample holds around 1.7 million distinct CDR3 sequences, 28% seen once. The sequencing input was blood. These receptors were obtained from a woman aged 25-40 years in good health.

This clonotype occurred many times. The chain uses TRBV9 and TRBJ2-6; 9 bases match TRBD2. V dropped 0 bases and J dropped 4; count of bases not matched to a gene: 5. CDR1 and CDR2 (germline): SGDLS, YYNGEE. The CDR3 consists of 17 residues. This CDR3 reads CASSVVSGSAGANVLTF. The CDR3 DNA follows: TGTGCCAGCAGCGTAGTTAGCGGGAGTGCCGGGGCCAACGTCCTGACTTTC.

The V gene is TRBV6-1, the J gene TRBJ1-2, with D perhaps TRBD1 (6 bases). Germline CDR1 is MNHNS and CDR2 is SASEGT. The CDR3 runs 17 residues. V was clipped by 6 bases and J by 8 bases, with 28 bases between them. This CDR3 reads CASRGRLDSYHSMGYTF. In DNA form, the CDR3 reads TGTGCCAGCAGAGGGAGGCTGGACAGTTACCACTCTATGGGCTACACCTTC.

This clonotype was counted at least ten times. J is TRBJ2-7 and V is TRBV7-6; 11 bases fit TRBD1. This CDR3 spans 14 amino acids. The germline V gene has CDR1 SGHVS and CDR2 FNYEAQ. The trim removed 5 bases at V and 6 bases at J, leaving 6 bases unmatched. CDR3 DNA: TGTGCCAGCAGCCCTCGGACAGGGGGCAGCGAGCAGTACTTC. Its translation is CASSPRTGGSEQYF. The whole variable domain, remainder taken from reference TRBV7-6 and TRBJ2-7, is GAGVSQSPRYKVTKRGQDVALRCDPISGHVSLYWYRQALGQGPEFLTYFNYEAQQDKSGLPNDRFSAERPEGSISTLTIQRTEQRDSAMYRCASSPRTGGSEQYFGPGTRLTVT.

V gene TRBV3-1 combines with J gene TRBJ2-7; D call uncertain. The CDR3 runs to 12 residues. In germline, CDR1 is LGHDT, CDR2 YNNKEL (reference sequence). V was clipped by 3 bases and J by 5 bases, with 8 bases between them. The CDR3 coding sequence is TGTGCCAGCAGCCACGTAGAGAACGAGCAGTACTTC. Protein: CASSHVENEQYF.

This clonotype was observed a handful of times. V usage is TRBV7-2 and J usage is TRBJ1-2; 10 bases map to TRBD1. The germline V gene encodes CDR1 SGHTA and CDR2 FQGNSA. V lost 5 bases, J lost 4 bases, and 16 bases stayed unmatched. This CDR3 has 18 residues. CDR3 DNA: TGTGCCAGCAGCCGATTTTACCGGGACAGGGGTTTAAGCTATGGCTACACCTTC. Amino acid sequence: CASSRFYRDRGLSYGYTF.

The table lists this clonotype with a few counts. The rearrangement joins TRBV29-1 to TRBJ2-3; no clear D gene. The length of the CDR3 is 9 residues. Trimming stripped 4 bases from V and 5 bases from J, with 1 base between. Germline values: CDR1 SQVTM, CDR2 ANQGSEA. Written as DNA, the CDR3 is TGCAGCGTTGGAGATACGCAGTATTTT. It translates to CSVGDTQYF.

The chain employs TRBV12-3 or TRBV12-4 and TRBJ2-3, with 8 nucleotides matching TRBD2. The CDR3 is 18 residues long. The V segment lost 6 bases and the J segment 5 bases; nucleotides outside the gene matches: 19. CDR3 residues: CASRNFGRGLVLGDTQYF. The DNA for the CDR3 is TGTGCCAGCAGAAACTTCGGGAGGGGACTAGTGTTGGGAGATACGCAGTATTTT.

As to this clonotype: The junction differs from germline at one of its ends, possibly a read error. V usage is TRBV7-9 and J usage is TRBJ2-1; 9 nucleotides align to TRBD2. There are 15 residues in the CDR3. The V gene's germline CDR1 is SEHNR and CDR2 FQNEAQ (reference sequence). The CDR3 nucleotides read TGTGCTAGCAGCCCCCTAGCGGGACAAGCGAATGAGCAGTTCTTC. Translated: CASSPLAGQANEQFF.

The rearrangement uses TRBV19 and TRBJ2-3; 7 bases map to TRBD2. Germline V lookup: CDR1 LNHDA, CDR2 SQIVND (reference sequence). The CDR3 spans 16 residues. J lost 4 bases, V lost 4 bases, and 11 bases had no gene match. CDR3 bases: TGTGCCAGTAGTAATCGGCGGGAGCGAATTTCAGATACGCAGTATTTT. This translates into CASSNRRERISDTQYF.

This clonotype came up a few times. The chain couples TRBV28 to TRBJ2-7; the match to TRBD1 covers 12 bases. CDR1 and CDR2 from the germline V gene are MDHEN and SYDVKM. V gave up 3 bases and J gave up 0 bases; unmatched junction bases: 3. The CDR3 is 16 residues long. CDR3 residues: CASSLTGQGASYEQYF. The CDR3 DNA reads TGTGCCAGCAGTTTGACGGGACAGGGGGCCTCCTACGAGCAGTACTTC.

This clonotype was seen a few times. The V and J genes are TRBV9 and TRBJ1-6; D might be TRBD1 (5 bases). This CDR3 comprises 14 residues. V was shortened by 3 bases and J by 8 bases, with 12 bases between the two germline ends. Germline V gene sequence: CDR1 SGDLS, CDR2 YYNGEE. CDR3 nucleotides: TGTGCCAGCAGCGCCAGGGATCTGGATTCACCCCTCCACTTT. Amino acid sequence: CASSARDLDSPLHF. Complete variable domain (other parts from reference TRBV9 and TRBJ1-6): DSGVTQTPKHLITATGQRVTLRCSPRSGDLSVYWYQQSLDQGLQFLIQYYNGEERAKGNILERFSAQQFPDLHSELNLSSLELGDSALYFCASSARDLDSPLHFGNGTRLTVT.

This clonotype was seen a few times. The V call is TRBV7-2, the J call TRBJ1-2; 7 bases line up with TRBD1. The length of the CDR3 is 15 residues. CDR1 and CDR2 from the germline V gene are SGHTA and FQGNSA. V was clipped by 0 bases and J by 3 bases; unmatched bases: 4. The chain's CDR3 is CASSLAYTGDYGYTF. The CDR3 region has the DNA TGTGCCAGCAGCTTAGCCTATACAGGGGACTATGGCTACACCTTC.